This TCR beta chain appears in the sequencing data of a study of control samples from healthy donors and cancer patients. The repertoire was sequenced with immunoSEQ multiplex PCR; TCRdb's copy has only in-frame clones and lacks some. The sample holds under 70,000 clones, approximately 86% seen once. Trimming left V 6 bases short and J 5 bases short, with 13 bases between. From germline, CDR1 is SNHLY and CDR2 FYNNEI. The CDR3 length is 13 residues. Sequences were obtained from blood. The chain links TRBV2 to TRBJ1-1, with D possibly being TRBD1 (6 bases). The receptor was derived from a man aged 50 to 60 in good health. The CDR3 DNA follows: TGTGCCAGCAGAGGACAGTCGACAACTGAAGCTTTCTTT. Its protein product is CASRGQSTTEAFF.